This entry lists 7 T cell receptor beta chains sequenced from one sample in a study of naive and memory T cell subsets. The beta constant-region primer was an equimolar mix of two oligonucleotides covering TRBC1 and TRBC2. Four rounds of PCR amplified the ligated cDNA using nested alpha and beta constant-region primers plus SP2. Via MiXCR, TCRdb re-called the UMI-ligation and nested PCR reads, giving one row per CDR3 protein. The table shows around 110,000 distinct CDR3 sequences, with just over 35% occurring only once. Specimen: central memory CD4+ T cells from blood. These receptors came from a human donor in good health.

This clonotype was picked up a small number of times. V gene TRBV30 combines with J gene TRBJ1-2, with D uncertain. Trimming removed 3 bases from V and 8 bases from J, with 16 bases in between. This CDR3 is 13 amino acids long. Germline CDR1 reads GTSNPN; CDR2 reads SVGIG (reference sequence). In nucleotides, the CDR3 is TGTGCCTGGAGCCATACGGCCGTGGCGGGCTACACCTTC. Amino acid sequence: CAWSHTAVAGYTF.

This clonotype was detected a few times. CDR3: CASSSTMTGRDTQYF. In nucleotides, the CDR3 is TGCGCCAGCAGCTCGACTATGACAGGTCGAGATACGCAGTATTTT. This chain links TRBV5-1 with TRBJ2-3; perhaps TRBD1 as D (6 bases). Germline CDR1 and CDR2: SGHRS and YFSETQ. V was clipped by 3 bases and J by 5 bases, with 16 bases between them. This CDR3 has 15 residues.

V and J are TRBV6-1 and TRBJ1-5, with D tentatively TRBD1 (6 bases). Deletions cut 7 bases from V and 5 bases from J, with 18 bases between. Germline loops: CDR1 MNHNS, CDR2 SASEGT. CDR3 length: 15 amino acids. This CDR3 is CASNEGRGIDQPQHF. The DNA for the CDR3 is TGTGCCAGCAATGAGGGCAGGGGAATCGATCAGCCCCAGCATTTT.

This clonotype was seen more than once but under ten times. The chain recombines TRBV20-1 with TRBJ1-4; D is unclear. Germline CDR1 is DFQATT and CDR2 is SNEGSKA (reference sequence). Trimming stripped 3 bases from V and 8 bases from J, with 10 bases between. The CDR3 has 12 amino acids. The CDR3 bases are TGCAGTGCTAGGGGGAGTACGGAAAAACTGTTTTTT. Its protein product is CSARGSTEKLFF.

This clonotype was observed many times. CDR3 sequence reads: CASGSQITEAFF. DNA for the CDR3: TGTGCCAGCGGCTCGCAGATTACTGAAGCTTTCTTT. The rearrangement links TRBV7-8 to TRBJ1-1; no clear D. The CDR3 loop spans 12 amino acids. Germline CDR1 and CDR2: SGHVS and FQNEAQ. V was shortened by 8 bases and J by 5 bases, with 12 bases between the two germline ends.

V is TRBV28 and J is TRBJ2-5; 9 nucleotides agree with TRBD1. Germline CDR1 is MDHEN and CDR2 is SYDVKM. Losses at the gene ends were 3 bases for V and 5 bases for J; bases not matched to a gene: 10. CDR3 length: 16 amino acids. The CDR3 DNA sequence: TGTGCCAGCAGTTTTGGAGACAGGGGGTTCGGGGAGACCCAGTACTTC. Translation: CASSFGDRGFGETQYF.

The chain links TRBV5-7 to TRBJ2-4, with D unresolved. TRBV5-7 is identified as an open reading frame with a role that is uncertain. The CDR3 runs 15 residues. Trimming took off 0 bases at V and 12 bases at J, with 19 bases between the two ends. The CDR3 protein is CASSLGWAGRPAQYF. CDR3 DNA: TGTGCCAGCAGCTTGGGTTGGGCAGGTCGACCTGCTCAGTACTTC.